The sequence of this T cell receptor (beta chain) was determined in a study of control samples from healthy donors and cancer patients. The CDR3 is 16 amino acids. Repertoires were generated with immunoSEQ multiplex PCR, while TCRdb's copy carries only in-frame clones and drops some. The sample has 120,000 or so clones; around 87% are singletons. This TCR was sampled from a man aged 35 to 55 in good health. Sample: blood. The chain recombines TRBV1 with TRBJ2-3; the D call in the table, TRBD2, was not verified against the DNA. TRBV1 counts as a pseudogene. This CDR3 reads CTSSRGLAGGTDTQYF. The DNA for the CDR3 is TGCACCAGCAGCCGGGGACTAGCGGGGGGCACAGATACGCAGTATTTT.